A selection of T cell receptor beta chains follows, all from one sample in a study of quantifying T cell responses using KT2 cells. Via MiXCR, TCRdb re-called the UMI-ligation and nested PCR reads, giving one row per CDR3 protein. The data show about 33,000 distinct CDR3 sequences, about 9.3% seen once. Sequencing was carried out using PBMCs spiked with cells of the T cell clone KT2. Receptors were obtained from a human donor. The CDR3 runs from the conserved cysteine through the conserved F or W. A D gene is named only where the DNA matches it firmly. Rows give clone size only sometimes, using once, few, many, or a class for an expanded clone.

size: few; D: TRBD1; J: TRBJ1-2; V: TRBV15; CDR3: CATSKDRFYGYTF; DNA: TGTGCCACCAGCAAGGACAGGTTCTATGGCTACACCTTC
size: few; D: TRBD2; J: TRBJ2-7; V: TRBV5-1; CDR3: CASSFAGEISYEQYF; DNA: TGCGCCAGCAGCTTCGCGGGGGAGATCTCCTACGAGCAGTACTTC
size: -; D: TRBD2; J: TRBJ2-2; V: TRBV5-1; CDR3: CASSPGLAGYRELFF; DNA: TGCGCCAGCAGCCCTGGACTAGCGGGTTACCGGGAGCTGTTTTTT
size: few; D: TRBD1; J: TRBJ2-3; V: TRBV7-2; CDR3: CASSYGQGNTDTQYF; DNA: TGTGCCAGCAGCTACGGACAGGGTAACACAGATACGCAGTATTTT
size: few; D: -; J: TRBJ2-3; V: TRBV11-2; CDR3: CASSLLASDSSAQYF; DNA: TGTGCCAGCAGCTTACTAGCTTCCGATTCCTCGGCGCAGTATTTT
size: many; D: -; J: TRBJ1-2; V: TRBV3-1; CDR3: CASSAADGRNNGWYTF; DNA: TGTGCCAGCAGTGCCGCTGATGGAAGGAATAACGGGTGGTACACCTTC
size: -; D: -; J: TRBJ2-3; V: TRBV5-6; CDR3: CASSLYITDTQYF; DNA: TGTGCCAGCAGCTTGTACATCACAGATACGCAGTATTTT
size: many; D: -; J: TRBJ1-2; V: TRBV15; CDR3: CATSRGGSYGYTF; DNA: TGTGCCACCAGCAGAGGCGGCTCCTATGGCTACACCTTC
size: few; D: -; J: TRBJ2-1; V: TRBV19; CDR3: CASSIGGNEQFF; DNA: TGTGCCAGTAGCATAGGGGGTAATGAGCAGTTCTTC
size: few; D: TRBD2; J: TRBJ2-5; V: TRBV12-3/TRBV12-4; CDR3: CASNIGLAGQETQYF; DNA: TGTGCCAGCAACATTGGACTAGCGGGACAAGAGACCCAGTACTTC
size: many; D: -; J: TRBJ1-2; V: TRBV15; CDR3: CATSSRRNYGYTF; DNA: TGTGCCACCAGCAGTCGCAGGAACTATGGCTACACCTTC
size: -; D: TRBD2; J: TRBJ2-7; V: TRBV3-1; CDR3: CASSQTSGGEQYF; DNA: TGTGCCAGCAGCCAGACTAGCGGGGGCGAGCAGTACTTC
size: -; D: -; J: TRBJ1-1; V: TRBV4-1; CDR3: CASSQARLGLFNTEAFF; DNA: TGCGCCAGCAGCCAAGCTCGACTGGGACTTTTTAACACTGAAGCTTTCTTT
size: few; D: TRBD2; J: TRBJ2-1; V: TRBV14; CDR3: CASSLAGAGVFF; DNA: TGTGCCAGCAGCCTAGCGGGCGCGGGAGTGTTCTTC
size: -; D: -; J: TRBJ2-7; V: TRBV10-2; CDR3: CASSEGGSHEQYF; DNA: TGCGCCAGCAGTGAGGGGGGGAGCCACGAGCAGTACTTC
size: -; D: -; J: TRBJ1-6; V: TRBV2; CDR3: CASGTDNSPLHF; DNA: TGTGCCAGCGGGACTGACAATTCACCCCTCCACTTT
size: many; D: -; J: TRBJ1-2; V: TRBV6-5; CDR3: CASTSAGTYGYTF; DNA: TGTGCCAGCACCTCCGCAGGGACCTATGGCTACACCTTC
size: -; D: TRBD1; J: TRBJ2-1; V: TRBV2; CDR3: CASSEPGTGAYNEQFF; DNA: TGTGCCAGCAGTGAACCGGGGACAGGCGCCTACAATGAGCAGTTCTTC
size: -; D: TRBD1; J: TRBJ1-2; V: TRBV6-5; CDR3: CASRTGDYGYTF; DNA: TGTGCCAGCAGGACAGGGGACTATGGCTACACCTTC
size: -; D: -; J: TRBJ2-1; V: TRBV5-1; CDR3: CASSLASGNEQFF; DNA: TGCGCCAGCAGCTTGGCGTCAGGGAATGAGCAGTTCTTC
size: few; D: -; J: TRBJ1-5; V: TRBV3-1; CDR3: CASSQDLTIGQPQHF; DNA: TGTGCCAGCAGCCAAGATCTGACGATCGGTCAGCCCCAGCATTTT
size: few; D: TRBD1; J: TRBJ2-1; V: TRBV6-5; CDR3: CASRFGTGYYNEQFF; DNA: TGTGCCAGCAGGTTCGGGACAGGGTACTACAATGAGCAGTTCTTC
size: medium-sized; D: -; J: TRBJ2-1; V: TRBV29-1; CDR3: CSVDGDNRYNEQFF; DNA: TGCAGCGTTGATGGCGACAATCGCTACAATGAGCAGTTCTTC
size: -; D: TRBD2; J: TRBJ2-1; V: TRBV14; CDR3: CASSPASGRSYNEQFF; DNA: TGTGCCAGCAGCCCTGCTAGCGGGAGGTCCTACAATGAGCAGTTCTTC
size: few; D: TRBD1; J: TRBJ2-5; V: TRBV5-8; CDR3: CASSIGTGLKETQYF; DNA: TGTGCCAGCAGCATTGGGACAGGCCTCAAAGAGACCCAGTACTTC
size: few; D: TRBD1; J: TRBJ2-3; V: TRBV29-1; CDR3: CSVEGAVQDRESYTQYF; DNA: TGCAGCGTTGAAGGTGCCGTTCAGGACAGGGAAAGCTATACGCAGTATTTT
size: few; D: -; J: TRBJ2-2; V: TRBV12-3/TRBV12-4; CDR3: CASSSDGELFF; DNA: TGTGCCAGCAGTTCCGACGGGGAGCTGTTTTTT
size: few; D: -; J: TRBJ2-1; V: TRBV14; CDR3: CASSQVGGRSLGNEQFF; DNA: TGTGCCAGCAGCCAAGTAGGTGGTAGGTCCCTGGGGAATGAGCAGTTCTTC
size: many; D: -; J: TRBJ1-1; V: TRBV5-1; CDR3: CASRQETGNTEAFF; DNA: TGCGCCAGCAGACAAGAGACGGGGAACACTGAAGCTTTCTTT
size: many; D: -; J: TRBJ2-5; V: TRBV5-1; CDR3: CASSSLDGAGETQYF; DNA: TGCGCCAGCAGCTCTCTCGACGGGGCGGGAGAGACCCAGTACTTC
size: many; D: TRBD1; J: TRBJ1-5; V: TRBV5-1; CDR3: CASSYEGGGQPQHF; DNA: TGCGCCAGCAGCTACGAAGGGGGCGGTCAGCCCCAGCATTTT
size: many; D: -; J: TRBJ1-2; V: TRBV20-1; CDR3: CSADDEGNYGYTF; DNA: TGCAGTGCCGATGATGAGGGAAACTATGGCTACACCTTC
size: few; D: -; J: TRBJ1-1; V: TRBV10-3; CDR3: CAISGPGTGGPATEAFF; DNA: TGTGCCATCAGTGGACCCGGGACGGGGGGACCGGCCACTGAAGCTTTCTTT
size: few; D: -; J: TRBJ1-2; V: TRBV5-1; CDR3: CASSLAGDYGYTF; DNA: TGCGCCAGCAGCTTGGCTGGGGACTATGGCTACACCTTC